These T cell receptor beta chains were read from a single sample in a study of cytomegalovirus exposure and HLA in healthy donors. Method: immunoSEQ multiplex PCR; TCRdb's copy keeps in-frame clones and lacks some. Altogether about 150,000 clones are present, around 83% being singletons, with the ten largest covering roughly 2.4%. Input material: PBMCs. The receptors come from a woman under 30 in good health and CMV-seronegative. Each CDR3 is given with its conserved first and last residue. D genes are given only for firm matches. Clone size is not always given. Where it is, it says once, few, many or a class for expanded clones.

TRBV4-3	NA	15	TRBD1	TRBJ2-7	CASSQSRTGGYEQYF	TGCGCCAGCAGCCAAAGCAGGACAGGGGGCTACGAGCAGTACTTC
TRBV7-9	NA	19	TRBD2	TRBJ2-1	CASSSDPRGRAISYNEQFF	TGTGCCAGCAGCTCCGACCCTCGCGGGAGGGCCATTTCCTACAATGAGCAGTTCTTC
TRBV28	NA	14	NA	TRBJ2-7	CASSVFGRTYEQYF	TGTGCCAGTTCGGTCTTTGGCAGGACCTACGAGCAGTACTTC
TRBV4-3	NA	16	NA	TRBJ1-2	CASSPDSSVSNYGYTF	TGCGCCAGCAGCCCAGACTCGAGCGTTTCTAACTATGGCTACACCTTC
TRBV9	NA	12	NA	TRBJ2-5	CASSRIEETQYF	TGTGCCAGCAGCCGAATAGAGGAGACCCAGTACTTC
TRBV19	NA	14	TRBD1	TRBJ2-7	CACRDRGSSYEQYF	TGTGCCTGCCGGGACAGGGGGAGCTCCTACGAGCAGTACTTC
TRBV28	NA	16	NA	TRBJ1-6	CASIFSISSYNSPLHF	TGTGCCAGCATATTTTCTATTAGCTCCTATAATTCACCCCTCCACTTT
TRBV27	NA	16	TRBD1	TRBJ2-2	CASSSGAGTGDRELFF	TGTGCCAGCAGTTCAGGGGCCGGGACAGGGGATCGGGAGCTGTTTTTT
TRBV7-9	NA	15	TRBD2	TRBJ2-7	CASSPLAGASYEQYF	TGTGCCAGCAGCCCACTAGCGGGGGCCTCCTACGAGCAGTACTTC
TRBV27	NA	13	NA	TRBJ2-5	CASSLLLLGEQYF	TGTGCCAGCAGTTTACTCCTACTCGGGGAGCAGTACTTC
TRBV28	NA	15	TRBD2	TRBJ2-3	CASSLLAASTDTQYF	TGTGCCAGCAGTTTACTAGCGGCTAGCACAGATACGCAGTATTTT
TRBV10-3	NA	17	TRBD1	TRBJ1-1	CAISPGQSYPQNTEAFF	TGTGCCATCAGTCCGGGACAGAGTTACCCTCAGAACACTGAAGCTTTCTTT
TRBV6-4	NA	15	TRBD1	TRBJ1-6	CASRETGGSESPLHF	TGTGCCAGCAGAGAAACAGGGGGATCGGAGTCACCCCTCCACTTT
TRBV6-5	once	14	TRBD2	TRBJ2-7	CASSPRLAGREQYF	TGTGCCAGCAGTCCCCGACTAGCGGGACGCGAGCAGTACTTC
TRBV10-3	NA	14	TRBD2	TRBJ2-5	CAIRPSGVEETQYF	TGTGCCATCAGGCCTAGCGGGGTCGAAGAGACCCAGTACTTC
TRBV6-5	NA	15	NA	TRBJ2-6	CASTRGMGGANVLTF	TGTGCCAGCACTCGGGGGATGGGCGGGGCCAACGTCCTGACTTTC
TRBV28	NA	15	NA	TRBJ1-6	CASRAGTRLNSPLHF	TGTGCCAGCAGGGCCGGGACACGGCTAAATTCACCCCTCCACTTT
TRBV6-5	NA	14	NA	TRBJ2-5	CASSPTGRGETQYF	TGTGCCAGCAGCCCCACCGGGAGAGGAGAGACCCAGTACTTC
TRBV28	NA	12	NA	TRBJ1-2	CASSPQSYGYTF	TGTGCCAGCAGTCCACAGTCGTATGGCTACACCTTC
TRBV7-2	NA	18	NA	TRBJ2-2	CASSSPPGGRVNTGELFF	TGTGCCAGCAGCTCACCCCCCGGAGGGAGAGTGAACACCGGGGAGCTGTTTTTT
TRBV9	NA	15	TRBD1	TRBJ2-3	CASSVRDRGLDTQYF	TGTGCCAGCAGCGTCCGGGACAGGGGGCTGGATACGCAGTATTTT
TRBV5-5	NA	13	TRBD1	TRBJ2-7	CASSRTGSYEQYF	TGTGCCAGCAGCCGGACAGGCTCCTACGAGCAGTACTTC
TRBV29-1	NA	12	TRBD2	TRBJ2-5	CSALAVQETQYF	TGCAGCGCTCTAGCGGTACAAGAGACCCAGTACTTC
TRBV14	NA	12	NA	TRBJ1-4	CASSQGGLKLFF	TGTGCCAGCAGCCAAGGGGGACTAAAGCTGTTTTTT
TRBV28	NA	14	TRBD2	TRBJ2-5	CASSLAGGPGAQYF	TGTGCCAGCAGCTTAGCGGGAGGGCCGGGGGCCCAGTACTTC
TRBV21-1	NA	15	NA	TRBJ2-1	CASGVGQGVSNEQFF	TGTGCCAGCGGGGTGGGACAGGGGGTTTCCAATGAGCAGTTCTTC
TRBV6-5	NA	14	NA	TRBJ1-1	CASSYEGQNTEAFF	TGTGCCAGCAGTTACGAGGGCCAAAACACTGAAGCTTTCTTT
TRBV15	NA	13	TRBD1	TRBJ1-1	CATSSSDRGRPFF	TGTGCCACCAGCTCCTCGGACAGGGGGAGGCCTTTCTTT
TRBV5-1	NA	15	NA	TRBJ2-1	CASSLGLVGSNEQFF	TGCGCCAGCAGCTTGGGACTAGTAGGAAGCAATGAGCAGTTCTTC
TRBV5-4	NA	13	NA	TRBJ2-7	CASSFSGTYEQYF	TGTGCCAGCAGCTTTTCAGGGACCTACGAGCAGTACTTC
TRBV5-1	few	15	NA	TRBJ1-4	CASSRGDSTNEKLFF	TGCGCCAGCAGCCGCGGGGACTCCACTAATGAAAAACTGTTTTTT
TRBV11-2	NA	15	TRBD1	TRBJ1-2	CASSLDPAGGYGYTF	TGTGCCAGCAGCTTAGACCCGGCAGGGGGTTATGGCTACACCTTC